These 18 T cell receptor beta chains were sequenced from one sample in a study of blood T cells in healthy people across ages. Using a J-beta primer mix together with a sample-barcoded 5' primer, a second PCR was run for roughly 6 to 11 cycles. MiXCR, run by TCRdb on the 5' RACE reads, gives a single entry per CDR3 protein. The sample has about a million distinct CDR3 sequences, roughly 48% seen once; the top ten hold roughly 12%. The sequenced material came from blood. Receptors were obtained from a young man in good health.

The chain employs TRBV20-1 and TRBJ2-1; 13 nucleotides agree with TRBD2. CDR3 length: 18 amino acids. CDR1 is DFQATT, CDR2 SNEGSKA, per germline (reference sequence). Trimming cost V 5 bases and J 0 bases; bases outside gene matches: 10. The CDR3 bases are TGCAGTGCTTTCCCAGGACTAGCGGGGGCCCTCTCCTACAATGAGCAGTTCTTC. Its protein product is CSAFPGLAGALSYNEQFF.

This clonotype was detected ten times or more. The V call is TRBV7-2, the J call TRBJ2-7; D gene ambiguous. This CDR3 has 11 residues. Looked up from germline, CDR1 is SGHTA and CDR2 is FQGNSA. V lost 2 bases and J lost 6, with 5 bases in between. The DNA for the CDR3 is TGTGCCAGCAGCTTATCTCTCGAGCAGTACTTC. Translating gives CASSLSLEQYF. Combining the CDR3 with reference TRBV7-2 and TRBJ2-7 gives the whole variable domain GAGVSQSPSNKVTEKGKDVELRCDPISGHTALYWYRQSLGQGLEFLIYFQGNSAPDKSGLPSDRFSAERTGGSVSTLTIQRTQQEDSAVYLCASSLSLEQYFGPGTRLTVT.

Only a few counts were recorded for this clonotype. CDR3 DNA sequence: TGTGCCAGCAGTTACTACGCCCCGGGCGGAAACTATGGCTACACCTTC. The encoded protein is CASSYYAPGGNYGYTF. The gene calls are TRBV6-6 and TRBJ1-2; no clear D. The CDR3 is 16 residues long. Germline-derived CDR1 and CDR2 are MNHNY and SVGAGI (reference sequence). V was trimmed by 1 base and J by 2 bases, leaving 14 bases between them.

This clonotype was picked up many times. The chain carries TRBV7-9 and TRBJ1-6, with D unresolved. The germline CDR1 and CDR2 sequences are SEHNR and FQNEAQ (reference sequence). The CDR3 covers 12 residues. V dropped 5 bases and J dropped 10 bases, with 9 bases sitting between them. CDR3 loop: CASSLEESPLHF. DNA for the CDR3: TGTGCCAGCAGCCTGGAGGAATCACCCCTCCACTTT.

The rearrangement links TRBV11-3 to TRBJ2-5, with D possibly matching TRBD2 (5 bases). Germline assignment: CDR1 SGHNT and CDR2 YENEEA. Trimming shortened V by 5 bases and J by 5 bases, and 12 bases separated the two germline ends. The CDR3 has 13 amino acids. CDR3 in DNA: TGTGCCAGCAGCCTAGCCCCCGTGGAGACCCAGTACTTC. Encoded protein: CASSLAPVETQYF.

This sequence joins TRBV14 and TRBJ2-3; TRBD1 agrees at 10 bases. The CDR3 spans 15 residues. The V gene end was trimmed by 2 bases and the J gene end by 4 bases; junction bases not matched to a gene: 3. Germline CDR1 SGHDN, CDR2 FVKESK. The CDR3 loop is CASSQRGTGADTQYF. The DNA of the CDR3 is TGTGCCAGCAGCCAAAGAGGGACAGGGGCAGATACGCAGTATTTT.

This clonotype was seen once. This CDR3 reads CASSLWQGVNTGELFF. In nucleotides, the CDR3 is TGCGCCAGCAGCTTGTGGCAGGGGGTAAACACCGGGGAGCTGTTTTTT. This chain links TRBV5-1 with TRBJ2-2, with 7 bases identical to TRBD1. CDR3 length equals 16 residues. CDR1 SGHRS and CDR2 YFSETQ come from the germline V gene. V was clipped by 1 base and J by 2 bases; unmatched bases: 5.

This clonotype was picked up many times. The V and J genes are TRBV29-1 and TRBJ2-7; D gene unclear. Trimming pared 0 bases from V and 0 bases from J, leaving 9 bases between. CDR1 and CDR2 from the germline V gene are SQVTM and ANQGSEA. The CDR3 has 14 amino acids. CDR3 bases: TGCAGCGTTGAAGATCGGGCATTCTCCTACGAGCAGTACTTC. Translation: CSVEDRAFSYEQYF.

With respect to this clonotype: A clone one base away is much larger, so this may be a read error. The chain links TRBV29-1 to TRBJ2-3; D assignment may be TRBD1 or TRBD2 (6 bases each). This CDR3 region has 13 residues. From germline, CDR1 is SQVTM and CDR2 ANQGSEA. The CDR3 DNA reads TGCAACACGGAAGGGGGGCCCACAGATACGCAGTATTTT. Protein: CNTEGGPTDTQYF.

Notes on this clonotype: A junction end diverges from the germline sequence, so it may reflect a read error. The CDR3 reads CVSADSYEQYF. The CDR3 DNA follows: TGTGTCAGCGCCGATTCCTACGAGCAGTACTTC. V is TRBV7-9 and J is TRBJ2-7, with unresolved D. The CDR3 is made up of 11 amino acids. The germline V gene encodes CDR1 SEHNR and CDR2 FQNEAQ (reference sequence).

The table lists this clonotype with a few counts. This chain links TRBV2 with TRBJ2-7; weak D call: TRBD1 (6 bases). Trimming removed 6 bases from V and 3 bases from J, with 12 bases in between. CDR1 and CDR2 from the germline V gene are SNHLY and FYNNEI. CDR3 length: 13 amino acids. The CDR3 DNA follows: TGTGCCAGCAGCCTCATAGGGGGCTACGAGCAGTACTTC. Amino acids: CASSLIGGYEQYF.

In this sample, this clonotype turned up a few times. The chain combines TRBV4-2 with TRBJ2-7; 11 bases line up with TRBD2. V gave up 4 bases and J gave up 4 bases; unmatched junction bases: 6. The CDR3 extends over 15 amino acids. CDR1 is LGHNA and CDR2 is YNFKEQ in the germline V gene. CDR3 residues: CASSRYASGGYEQYF. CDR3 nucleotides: TGTGCCAGCAGCCGGTATGCTAGCGGGGGGTACGAGCAGTACTTC.

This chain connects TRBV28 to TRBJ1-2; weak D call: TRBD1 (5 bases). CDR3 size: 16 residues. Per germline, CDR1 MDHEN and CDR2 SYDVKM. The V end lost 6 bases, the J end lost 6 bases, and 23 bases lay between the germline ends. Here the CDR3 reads CASRFAQGLLLNGYTF. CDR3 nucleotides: TGTGCCAGCAGGTTCGCCCAGGGCCTCCTTTTGAATGGCTACACCTTC.

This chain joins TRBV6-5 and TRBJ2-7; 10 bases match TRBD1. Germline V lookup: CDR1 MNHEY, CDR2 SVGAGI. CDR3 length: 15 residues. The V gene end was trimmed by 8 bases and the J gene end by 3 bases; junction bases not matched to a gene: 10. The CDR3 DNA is TGTGCCAGCCAATACTGGACAGGGGGTCGCTACGAGCAGTACTTC. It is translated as CASQYWTGGRYEQYF.

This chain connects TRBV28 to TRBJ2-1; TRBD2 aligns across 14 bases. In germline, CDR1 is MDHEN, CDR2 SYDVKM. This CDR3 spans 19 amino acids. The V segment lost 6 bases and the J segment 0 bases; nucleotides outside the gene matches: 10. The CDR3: CASRPGTSGGPSSYNEQFF. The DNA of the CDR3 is TGTGCCAGCAGACCCGGGACTAGCGGGGGTCCGAGCTCCTACAATGAGCAGTTCTTC.

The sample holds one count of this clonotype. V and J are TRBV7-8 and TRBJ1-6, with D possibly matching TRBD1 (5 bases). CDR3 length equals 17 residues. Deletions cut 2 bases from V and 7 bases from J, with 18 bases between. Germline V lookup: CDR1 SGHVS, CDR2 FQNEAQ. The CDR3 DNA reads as TGTGCCAGCAGCTTAAATTTTAACCAGGGTTGGAATTCACCCCTCCACTTT. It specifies CASSLNFNQGWNSPLHF.

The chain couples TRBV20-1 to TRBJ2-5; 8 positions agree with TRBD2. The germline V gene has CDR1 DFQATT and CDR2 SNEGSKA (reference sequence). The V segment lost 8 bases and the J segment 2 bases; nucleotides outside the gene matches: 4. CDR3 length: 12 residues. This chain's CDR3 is CSHLAGQETQYF. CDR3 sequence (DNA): TGCAGTCATTTAGCGGGGCAAGAGACCCAGTACTTC.

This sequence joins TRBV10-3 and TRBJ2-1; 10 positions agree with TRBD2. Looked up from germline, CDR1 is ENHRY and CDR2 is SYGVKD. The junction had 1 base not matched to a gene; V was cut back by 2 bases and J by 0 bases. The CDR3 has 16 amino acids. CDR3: CAISELAGASYNEQFF. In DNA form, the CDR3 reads TGTGCCATCAGTGAGCTAGCGGGGGCCTCCTACAATGAGCAGTTCTTC.